This T cell receptor (beta chain) is from a study of shared clonotypes between healthy human individuals. General study findings and limits: Generally, estimated richness proved larger in naive subsets than it did in memory subsets.

Trimming cost V 1 base and J 3 bases; bases outside gene matches: 5. This CDR3 is built from 15 residues. Germline V gene lookup returns CDR1 SEHNR and CDR2 FQNEAQ (reference sequence). About this clone: Its matching antigen is unknown.

Some clones are missing from TCRdb's copy, which holds only in-frame ones; the method was immunoSEQ multiplex PCR. Of about a million clones listed, roughly 72% are singletons. The sequence derives from a man aged 18 to 30 in good health. The sequencing sample was made of memory CD4+ T cells sorted from blood. Subset noted: CD45RA-negative fraction. The chain has TRBV7-9 and TRBJ1-2, with 7 bases fitting TRBD1. CDR3 region: CASSLGQGVDYGYTF. For the CDR3, the DNA is TGTGCCAGCAGCTTAGGGCAGGGGGTTGACTATGGCTACACCTTC.